One sample yielded the 22 T cell receptor beta chains listed below, sequenced in a study of OX40 agonist ivuxolimab in advanced cancers. The method was immunoSEQ multiplex PCR; TCRdb's version includes in-frame clones alone and lacks a portion of them. The sample lists 60,000 to 65,000 clones, approximately 80% occurring once. The sample here was CD4+ or CD8+ T cells sorted from blood, taken in a trial of the OX40 agonist ivuxolimab. The origin of the receptors is an adult with an advanced solid tumor such as melanoma, head and neck, liver or kidney cancer.

This clone was counted once. This chain connects TRBV5-1 to TRBJ1-5; D uncertain. Trimming left V 0 bases short and J 0 bases short, with 4 bases between. This CDR3 contains 14 residues. Germline V gene sequence: CDR1 SGHRS, CDR2 YFSETQ. Written as DNA, the CDR3 is TGCGCCAGCAGCTTGGAAAATAGCAATCAGCCCCAGCATTTT. It specifies CASSLENSNQPQHF.

The sample holds one count of this clone. This chain connects TRBV4-1 to TRBJ2-3, with 7 bases fitting TRBD2. Germline CDR1 reads MGHRA; CDR2 reads YSYEKL. The junction had 13 bases not matched to a gene; V was cut back by 1 base and J by 3 bases. This CDR3 has 18 residues. For the CDR3, the DNA is TGCGCCAGCAGCCAAGGGGGCGGGCTAGCGGCCCTAACAGATACGCAGTATTTT. Translation gives CASSQGGGLAALTDTQYF.

The chain links TRBV5-1 to TRBJ2-3; D unclear. The germline gives CDR1 SGHRS, CDR2 YFSETQ. This CDR3 has 14 residues. Trimming left V 4 bases short and J 4 bases short, with 13 bases between. The CDR3 DNA sequence: TGCGCCAGCAGCCCGGCGGCTAGTGCAGATACGCAGTATTTT. Its translation: CASSPAASADTQYF.

This chain joins TRBV13 and TRBJ2-7; possibly TRBD2 for D (5 bases). Germline V CDR1 and CDR2: PRHDT, FYEKMQ (reference sequence). The CDR3 contains 16 residues. V dropped 3 bases and J dropped 3 bases, with 18 bases sitting between them. CDR3 protein: CASSLGVGEGGYEQYF. CDR3 DNA sequence: TGTGCCAGCAGCTTGGGAGTCGGGGAAGGAGGCTACGAGCAGTACTTC.

This chain connects TRBV4-2 to TRBJ1-3; no firm D call. The CDR3 loop spans 16 amino acids. CDR1 is LGHNA, CDR2 YNFKEQ, per germline. Trimming pared 4 bases from V and 1 base from J, leaving 14 bases between. The CDR3 DNA follows: TGTGCCAGCAGCCTAGACGGCATTCAATCTGGAAACACCATATATTTT. Encoded protein: CASSLDGIQSGNTIYF.

The chain combines TRBV23-1 with TRBJ2-1; D tentatively reads TRBD1 or TRBD2 (5 bases each). TRBV23-1 is recorded as an ORF, its role being uncertain. Trimming stripped 3 bases from V and 0 bases from J, with 18 bases between. The CDR3 is 18 amino acids. The CDR3 bases are TGCGCCAGCAGTCATCACCCCACCGGGACGAGCTCCTACAATGAGCAGTTCTTC. Translation gives CASSHHPTGTSSYNEQFF.

CDR3 protein: CASSERRSSYGYTF. The DNA of the CDR3 is TGTGCCAGCAGCGAGCGAAGGTCTAGCTATGGCTACACCTTC. This chain uses TRBV14 with TRBJ1-2; D unresolved. The CDR3 runs to 14 residues. Between the trimmed V and J ends, which lost 5 bases and 4 bases, there was a span of 14 bases. Germline V gene sequence: CDR1 SGHDN, CDR2 FVKESK.

The chain joins TRBV9 to TRBJ1-1, with D hard to call. V was cut by 1 base and J by 2 bases, with 6 bases left in between. Germline V gene data show CDR1 as SGDLS and CDR2 as YYNGEE. The CDR3 loop spans 13 amino acids. The CDR3 coding sequence is TGTGCCAGCAGCGTATCGGTCAACACTGAAGCTTTCTTT. Amino acids: CASSVSVNTEAFF.

The chain employs TRBV7-9 and TRBJ1-6; 7 bases align to TRBD1. CDR3 length: 16 amino acids. The germline V gene has CDR1 SEHNR and CDR2 FQNEAQ (reference sequence). V lost 1 base, J lost 10 bases, and 10 bases stayed unmatched. CDR3: CASSLGRQGWGSPLHF. CDR3 in DNA: TGTGCCAGCAGCTTAGGAAGACAGGGTTGGGGGTCACCCCTCCACTTT.

V and J are TRBV4-2 and TRBJ1-5; weak D call: TRBD1 (6 bases). Germline V gene data show CDR1 as LGHNA and CDR2 as YNFKEQ. The V end was cut by 0 bases, the J end by 2 bases, with 11 bases between. CDR3 length equals 16 residues. This CDR3 is CASSQDRGGGNQPQHF. CDR3 nucleotide sequence: TGTGCCAGCAGCCAAGATAGGGGGGGCGGCAATCAGCCCCAGCATTTT.

This clone was detected a few times. The chain couples TRBV20-1 to TRBJ1-1, with unresolved D. CDR1 DFQATT and CDR2 SNEGSKA come from the germline V gene (reference sequence). The CDR3 is made up of 11 amino acids. The CDR3 nucleotides read TGCGCCGGAGAGGGGAACACTGAAGCTTTCTTT. This gives the protein CAGEGNTEAFF.

This sequence joins TRBV5-1 and TRBJ2-2; no clear D gene. Trimming removed 0 bases at V and 2 bases at J, with 8 bases between. Germline V CDR1 and CDR2: SGHRS, YFSETQ. The CDR3 runs 15 residues. In DNA, the CDR3 is TGCGCCAGCAGCTTGGGGCAGAGAAACACCGGGGAGCTGTTTTTT. Translation: CASSLGQRNTGELFF.

This clone is termed medium-sized. CDR3: CASSWGDRKNEKLFF. In DNA form, the CDR3 reads TGCGCCAGCAGCTGGGGGGACAGGAAGAATGAAAAACTGTTTTTT. This chain uses TRBV5-1 with TRBJ1-4; TRBD1 agrees at 8 bases. The CDR3 has 15 amino acids. V shed 3 bases, J shed 5 bases, and the junction held 6 bases outside the gene matches. Germline V gene data show CDR1 as SGHRS and CDR2 as YFSETQ.

The chain links TRBV6-1 to TRBJ2-7; the match to TRBD1 covers 10 bases. The CDR3 sequence is 14 residues long. The germline V gene has CDR1 MNHNS and CDR2 SASEGT. V was clipped by 8 bases and J by 3 bases; unmatched bases: 7. This CDR3 reads CASGATGGGYEQYF. The CDR3 DNA is TGTGCCAGCGGAGCGACAGGGGGCGGCTACGAGCAGTACTTC.

The chain combines TRBV11-1 with TRBJ2-5, with D perhaps matching TRBD2 (6 bases). V lost 2 bases and J 1 base, leaving 14 bases between the germline ends. CDR1 and CDR2 (germline): SGHAT, FQDESV (reference sequence). CDR3 length: 16 amino acids. DNA for the CDR3: TGTGCCAGCAGCTTAATTCGGGCTAGCGTCCAAGAGACCCAGTACTTC. Translated, it gives CASSLIRASVQETQYF.

The chain's CDR3 is CASSLNPGQHYTF. CDR3 in DNA: TGTGCCAGCAGCTTAAATCCCGGGCAACACTACACCTTC. The V gene is TRBV7-9, the J gene TRBJ1-2; D unclear. The germline CDR1 and CDR2 sequences are SEHNR and FQNEAQ (reference sequence). This CDR3 is 13 amino acids long. Trimming removed 2 bases at V and 10 bases at J, with 14 bases between.

The chain uses TRBV23-1 and TRBJ1-5; no clear D. TRBV23-1 is an open reading frame, and its role is uncertain. The CDR3 totals 15 residues. Trimming cost V 2 bases and J 1 base, with 9 bases left between them. The CDR3 reads CASSQPGPSNQPQHF. Here the CDR3 DNA reads TGCGCCAGCAGTCAACCCGGACCGAGCAATCAGCCCCAGCATTTT.

The chain has TRBV12-5 and TRBJ2-2; TRBD2 agrees at 11 bases. The CDR3 has 19 amino acids. V was pared by 2 bases and J by 5 bases, with 13 bases of the junction left unmatched. The germline V gene has CDR1 LGHNT and CDR2 FRNRAP. CDR3 DNA: TGTGCTAGTGGTTTGTCACCACTAGCGGGGGCTTTAGTTACCGGGGAGCTGTTTTTT. Residues: CASGLSPLAGALVTGELFF.

The chain has TRBV14 and TRBJ1-1; D perhaps matches TRBD1 (5 bases). The V gene lost 4 bases and the J gene lost 4 bases, with 10 bases spanning the gap. This CDR3 is 13 amino acids long. Germline CDR1 and CDR2: SGHDN and FVKESK. This CDR3 reads CASSPSGGTEAFF. For the CDR3, the DNA is TGTGCCAGCAGCCCTTCGGGGGGCACTGAAGCTTTCTTT.

J is TRBJ2-5 and V is TRBV5-1, with 13 bases that match TRBD2. The CDR3 is made up of 17 amino acids. V shed 1 base, J shed 5 bases, and the junction held 8 bases outside the gene matches. Germline V lookup: CDR1 SGHRS, CDR2 YFSETQ. The CDR3 nucleotides are TGCGCCAGCAGCTTGTTGACTAGCGGGGGGCCGGGGGAGACCCAGTACTTC. Its translation: CASSLLTSGGPGETQYF.

This clone was detected only once. The chain combines TRBV7-2 with TRBJ2-1; tentative D call: TRBD2 (5 bases). The germline gives CDR1 SGHTA, CDR2 FQGNSA. The V end was cut by 0 bases, the J end by 0 bases, with 9 bases between. The length of the CDR3 is 16 residues. In DNA, the CDR3 is TGTGCCAGCAGCTTAGCGTTGGGGAGCTCCTACAATGAGCAGTTCTTC. Translating gives CASSLALGSSYNEQFF. The full variable domain, its missing parts supplied by reference TRBV7-2 and TRBJ2-1, is GAGVSQSPSNKVTEKGKDVELRCDPISGHTALYWYRQSLGQGLEFLIYFQGNSAPDKSGLPSDRFSAERTGGSVSTLTIQRTQQEDSAVYLCASSLALGSSYNEQFFGPGTRLTVL.

This chain uses TRBV5-6 with TRBJ2-7; maybe TRBD2 (6 bases). The V and J ends lost 0 bases and 4 bases respectively, with 14 bases between them. CDR1 SGHDT and CDR2 YYEEEE come from the germline V gene. This CDR3 is built from 15 residues. The CDR3 protein is CASSLGFGSRYEQYF. In nucleotides, the CDR3 is TGTGCCAGCAGCTTGGGGTTCGGGAGCCGGTACGAGCAGTACTTC.